This T cell receptor beta chain was identified during a study of cytomegalovirus exposure and HLA in healthy donors. Study outcomes and limitations: Sequences of the TCR beta chain were said to predict the HLA-A and HLA-B alleles of most subjects accurately.

The CDR3 contains 14 residues. Germline V CDR1 and CDR2: SQVTM, ANQGSEA. The germline V and J ends were trimmed by 0 bases and 7 bases, with 13 bases remaining between them. It was healthy bone marrow donors who served as donors. The PCR used 60 Vbeta and 13 Jbeta primers. Repertoires were generated with immunoSEQ multiplex PCR, while TCRdb's copy carries only in-frame clones and drops some. The specimen's table records just over 80,000 clones. In regard to this clone: Its antigen is as yet unknown.

This receptor was identified in a woman aged 25 to 39 in good health and CMV-seronegative. Source material: PBMCs. The rearrangement links TRBV29-1 to TRBJ2-1, with a weak D call TRBD2 (6 bases). The chain's CDR3 is CSVEEGFGGNEQFF. CDR3 in DNA: TGCAGCGTTGAAGAGGGTTTCGGGGGAAATGAGCAGTTCTTC.